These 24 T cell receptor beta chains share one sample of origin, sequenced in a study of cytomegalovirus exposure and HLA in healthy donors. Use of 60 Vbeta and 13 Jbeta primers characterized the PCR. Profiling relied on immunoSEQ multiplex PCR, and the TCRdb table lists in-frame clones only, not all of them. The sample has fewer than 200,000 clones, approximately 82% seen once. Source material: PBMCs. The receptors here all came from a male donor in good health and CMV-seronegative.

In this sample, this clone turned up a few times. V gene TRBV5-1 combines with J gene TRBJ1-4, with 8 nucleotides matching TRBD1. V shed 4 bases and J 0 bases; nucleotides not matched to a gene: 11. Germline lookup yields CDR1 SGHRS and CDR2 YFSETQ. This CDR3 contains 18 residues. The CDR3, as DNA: TGCGCCAGCAGCACGCGATTGGCAGGGGGCACAACTAATGAAAAACTGTTTTTT. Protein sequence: CASSTRLAGGTTNEKLFF.

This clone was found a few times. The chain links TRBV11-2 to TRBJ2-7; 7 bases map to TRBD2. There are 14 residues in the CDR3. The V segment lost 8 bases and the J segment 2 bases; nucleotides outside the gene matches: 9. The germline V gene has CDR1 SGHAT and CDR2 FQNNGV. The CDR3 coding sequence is TGTGCCAGCCGAAGTAGCGGGCCTACCTACGAGCAGTACTTC. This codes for CASRSSGPTYEQYF.

The CDR3 spells CASSGTANEKLFF. CDR3 sequence (DNA): TGTGCCAGTTCCGGGACAGCTAATGAAAAACTGTTTTTT. V is TRBV19 and J is TRBJ1-4; TRBD1 agrees at 7 bases. V trimming: 8 bases; J trimming: 3 bases; junction bases outside the gene matches: 3. The CDR3 extends over 13 amino acids. Germline CDR1 reads LNHDA; CDR2 reads SQIVND (reference sequence).

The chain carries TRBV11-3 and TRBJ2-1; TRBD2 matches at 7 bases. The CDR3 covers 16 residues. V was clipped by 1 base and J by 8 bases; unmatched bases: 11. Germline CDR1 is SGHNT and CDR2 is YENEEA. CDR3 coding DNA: TGTGCCAGCAGCTTAGGGGGCGGGAGCAGAGGTTATGAGCAGTTCTTC. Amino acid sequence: CASSLGGGSRGYEQFF.

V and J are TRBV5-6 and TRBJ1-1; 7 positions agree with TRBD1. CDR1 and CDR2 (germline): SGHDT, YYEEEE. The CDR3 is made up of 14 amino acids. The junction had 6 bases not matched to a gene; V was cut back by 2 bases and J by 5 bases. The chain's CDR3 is CASSFTGVWTEAFF. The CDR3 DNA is TGTGCCAGCAGCTTTACAGGGGTCTGGACTGAAGCTTTCTTT.

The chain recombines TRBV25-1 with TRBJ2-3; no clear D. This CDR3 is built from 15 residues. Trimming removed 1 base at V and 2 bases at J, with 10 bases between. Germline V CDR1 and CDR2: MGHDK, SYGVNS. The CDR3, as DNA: TGTGCCAGCAGTGAATTTAACGGTTACACAGATACGCAGTATTTT. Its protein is CASSEFNGYTDTQYF. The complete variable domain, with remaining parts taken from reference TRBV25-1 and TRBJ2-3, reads EADIYQTPRYLVIGTGKKITLECSQTMGHDKMYWYQQDPGMELHLIHYSYGVNSTEKGDLSSESTVSRIRTEHFPLTLESARPSHTSQYLCASSEFNGYTDTQYFGPGTRLTVL.

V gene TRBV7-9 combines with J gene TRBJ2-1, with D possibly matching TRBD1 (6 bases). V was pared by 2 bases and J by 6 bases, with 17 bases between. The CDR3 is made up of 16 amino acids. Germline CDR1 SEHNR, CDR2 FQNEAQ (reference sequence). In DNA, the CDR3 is TGTGCCAGCAGCTTAACGTTGTCAGGGGAACGCAATGAGCAGTTCTTC. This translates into CASSLTLSGERNEQFF.

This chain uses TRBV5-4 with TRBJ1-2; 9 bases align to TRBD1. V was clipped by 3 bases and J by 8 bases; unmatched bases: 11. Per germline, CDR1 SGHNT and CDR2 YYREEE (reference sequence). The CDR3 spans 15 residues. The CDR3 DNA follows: TGTGCCAGCAGCTCGGTGGGGACAGGGACGGGGGGCTACACCTTC. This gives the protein CASSSVGTGTGGYTF.

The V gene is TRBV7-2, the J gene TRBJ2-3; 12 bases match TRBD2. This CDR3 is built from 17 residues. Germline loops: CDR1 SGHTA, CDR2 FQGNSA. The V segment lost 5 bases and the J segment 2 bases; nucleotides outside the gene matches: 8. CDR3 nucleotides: TGTGCCAGCAGCCCCGGACTAGCGGGACTTACCACAGATACGCAGTATTTT. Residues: CASSPGLAGLTTDTQYF.

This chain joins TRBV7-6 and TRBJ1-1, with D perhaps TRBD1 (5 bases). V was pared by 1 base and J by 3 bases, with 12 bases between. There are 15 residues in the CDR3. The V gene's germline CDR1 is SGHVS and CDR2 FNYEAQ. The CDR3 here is CASSLENGADTEAFF. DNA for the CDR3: TGTGCCAGCAGCTTAGAGAATGGGGCGGACACTGAAGCTTTCTTT.

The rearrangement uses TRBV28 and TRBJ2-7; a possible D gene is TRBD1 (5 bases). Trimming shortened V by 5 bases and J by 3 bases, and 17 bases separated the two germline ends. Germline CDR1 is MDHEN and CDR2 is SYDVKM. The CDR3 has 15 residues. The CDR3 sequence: CASSPPVQAHYEQYF. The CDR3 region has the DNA TGTGCCAGCAGTCCGCCGGTACAGGCGCACTACGAGCAGTACTTC.

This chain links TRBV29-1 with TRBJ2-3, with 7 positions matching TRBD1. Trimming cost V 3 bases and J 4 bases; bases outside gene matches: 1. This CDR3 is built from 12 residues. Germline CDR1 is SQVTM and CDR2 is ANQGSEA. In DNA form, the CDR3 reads TGCAGCGTTGAGACAGGGCCAGATACGCAGTATTTT. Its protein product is CSVETGPDTQYF.

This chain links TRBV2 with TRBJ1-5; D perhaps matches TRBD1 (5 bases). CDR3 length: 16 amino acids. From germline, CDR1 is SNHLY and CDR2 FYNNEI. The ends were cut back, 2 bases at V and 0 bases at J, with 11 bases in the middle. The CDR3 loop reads CASSEWGQNSNQPQHF. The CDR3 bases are TGTGCCAGCAGTGAATGGGGCCAGAATAGCAATCAGCCCCAGCATTTT.

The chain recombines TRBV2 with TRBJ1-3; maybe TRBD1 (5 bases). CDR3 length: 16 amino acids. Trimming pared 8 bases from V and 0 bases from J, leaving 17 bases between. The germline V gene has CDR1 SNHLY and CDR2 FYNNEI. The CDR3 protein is CASLRRASGSGNTIYF. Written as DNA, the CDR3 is TGTGCCAGCCTCCGCAGGGCCTCCGGCTCTGGAAACACCATATATTTT.

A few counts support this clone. The CDR3: CASSWQTGTSGENIQYF. CDR3 nucleotides: TGCGCCAGCAGCTGGCAGACCGGGACTAGCGGTGAAAACATTCAGTACTTC. The V and J genes are TRBV5-1 and TRBJ2-4, with 11 bases identical to TRBD2. The CDR3 consists of 17 residues. Germline V gene data show CDR1 as SGHRS and CDR2 as YFSETQ. Germline trimming cut 3 bases from V and 5 bases from J; bases unmatched to any gene: 10.

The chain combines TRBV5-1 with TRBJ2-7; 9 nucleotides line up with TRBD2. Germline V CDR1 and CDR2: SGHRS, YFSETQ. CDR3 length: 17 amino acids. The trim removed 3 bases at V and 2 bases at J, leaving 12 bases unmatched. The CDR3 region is CASSWESGRQATYEQYF. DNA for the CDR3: TGCGCCAGCAGCTGGGAGAGCGGGAGGCAGGCTACCTACGAGCAGTACTTC.

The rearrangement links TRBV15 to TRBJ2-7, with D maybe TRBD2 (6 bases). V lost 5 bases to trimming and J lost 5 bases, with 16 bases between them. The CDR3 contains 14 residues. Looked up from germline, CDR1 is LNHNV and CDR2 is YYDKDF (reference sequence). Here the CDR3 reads CATSLEGALDEQYF. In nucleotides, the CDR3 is TGTGCCACCAGCCTGGAGGGTGCCTTGGACGAGCAGTACTTC.

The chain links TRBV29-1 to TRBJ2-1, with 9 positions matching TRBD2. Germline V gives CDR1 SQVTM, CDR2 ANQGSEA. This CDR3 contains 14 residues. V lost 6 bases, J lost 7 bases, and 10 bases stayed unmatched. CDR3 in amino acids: CSVNVAGGPNEQFF. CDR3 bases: TGCAGCGTGAACGTCGCGGGGGGGCCTAATGAGCAGTTCTTC.

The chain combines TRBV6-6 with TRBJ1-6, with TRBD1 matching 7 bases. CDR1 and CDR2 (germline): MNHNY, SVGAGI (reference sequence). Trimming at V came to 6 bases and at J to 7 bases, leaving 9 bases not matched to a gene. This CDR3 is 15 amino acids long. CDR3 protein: CASRRDRVRNSPLHF. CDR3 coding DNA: TGTGCCAGCAGGCGCGACAGGGTACGGAATTCACCCCTCCACTTT.

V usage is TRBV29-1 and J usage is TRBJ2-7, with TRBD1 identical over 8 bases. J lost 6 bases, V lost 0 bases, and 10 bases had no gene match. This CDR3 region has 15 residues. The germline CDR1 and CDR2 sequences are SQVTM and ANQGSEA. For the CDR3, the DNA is TGCAGCGTTGAAGATCCCCAGGGGGCCCTCAGCGAGCAGTACTTC. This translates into CSVEDPQGALSEQYF.

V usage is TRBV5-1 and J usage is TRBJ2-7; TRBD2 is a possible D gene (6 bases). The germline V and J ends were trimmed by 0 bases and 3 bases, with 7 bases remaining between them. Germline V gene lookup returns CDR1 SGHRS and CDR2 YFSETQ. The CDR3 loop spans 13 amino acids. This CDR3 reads CASSLGGGYEQYF. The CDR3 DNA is TGCGCCAGCAGCTTGGGGGGAGGCTACGAGCAGTACTTC.

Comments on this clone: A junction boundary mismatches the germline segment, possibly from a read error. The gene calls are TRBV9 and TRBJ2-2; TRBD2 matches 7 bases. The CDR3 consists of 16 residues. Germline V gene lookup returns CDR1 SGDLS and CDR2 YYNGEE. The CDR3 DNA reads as TGTGCCAGCAGCGTAGTTGGGACTACGAACGCCGGGGAGCTGTTTTTT. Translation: CASSVVGTTNAGELFF.

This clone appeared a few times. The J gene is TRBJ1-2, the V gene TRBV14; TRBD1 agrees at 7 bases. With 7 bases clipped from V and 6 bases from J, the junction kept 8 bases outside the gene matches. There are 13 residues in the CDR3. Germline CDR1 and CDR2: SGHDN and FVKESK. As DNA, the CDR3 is TGTGCCAGCAACGACAGGGACGGACATGGCTACACCTTC. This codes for CASNDRDGHGYTF. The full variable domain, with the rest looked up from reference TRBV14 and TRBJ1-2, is EAGVTQFPSHSVIEKGQTVTLRCDPISGHDNLYWYRRVMGKEIKFLLHFVKESKQDESGMPNNRFLAERTGGTYSTLKVQPAELEDSGVYFCASNDRDGHGYTFGSGTRLTVV.

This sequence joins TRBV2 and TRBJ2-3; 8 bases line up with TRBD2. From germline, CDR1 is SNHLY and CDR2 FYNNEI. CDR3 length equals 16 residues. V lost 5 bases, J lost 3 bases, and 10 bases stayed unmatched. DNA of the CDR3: TGTGCCAGCAGTCGAAAGGCGGGGGGTTTGACAGATACGCAGTATTTT. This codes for CASSRKAGGLTDTQYF.